One TCR beta chain is described in this entry. Its specificity is unknown. V was trimmed by 0 bases and J by 0 bases, leaving 16 bases between them. Germline V CDR1 and CDR2: WNHNN, SYGVQD (reference sequence). The CDR3 loop spans 18 amino acids. These data are taken from a study of cytomegalovirus exposure and HLA in healthy donors. On the study more broadly: In an earlier analysis, approximately 120 million unique TCR beta sequences were found from 150 million to 200 million T cells.

Study findings and constraints: For most subjects, TCR beta sequences were reported to predict HLA-A and HLA-B alleles with accuracy. Most TCR sequences showed up rarely, but some public TCRs showed up in many donors.

The PCR was carried out with 60 Vbeta primers and 13 Jbeta primers. Sequenced by immunoSEQ multiplex PCR; TCRdb stores in-frame clones only, minus some. The sample shows about 100,000 clones, about 74% of them seen only once. The rearrangement uses TRBV10-1 and TRBJ2-3, with D possibly being TRBD2 (6 bases). The receptor was derived from a woman between 18 and 29 years old in good health and CMV-seropositive. Sequencing was performed on PBMCs. CDR3 DNA: TGCGCCAGCAGTGAGTCTTGCGGGGAACAGAATAGCACAGATACGCAGTATTTT. Translation gives CASSESCGEQNSTDTQYF.